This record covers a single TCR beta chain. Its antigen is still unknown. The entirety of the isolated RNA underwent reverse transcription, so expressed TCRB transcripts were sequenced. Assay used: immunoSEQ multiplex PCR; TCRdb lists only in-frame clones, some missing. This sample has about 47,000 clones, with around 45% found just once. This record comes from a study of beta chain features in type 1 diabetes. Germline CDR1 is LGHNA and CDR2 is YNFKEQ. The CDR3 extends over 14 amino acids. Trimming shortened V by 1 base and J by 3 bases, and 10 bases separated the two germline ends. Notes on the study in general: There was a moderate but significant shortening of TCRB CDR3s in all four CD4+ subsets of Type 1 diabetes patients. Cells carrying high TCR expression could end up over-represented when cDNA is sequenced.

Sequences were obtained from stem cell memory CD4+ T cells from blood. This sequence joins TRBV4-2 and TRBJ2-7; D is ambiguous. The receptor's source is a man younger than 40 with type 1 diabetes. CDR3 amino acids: CASSQGMGSYEQYF. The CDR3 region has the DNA TGTGCCAGCAGCCAAGGAATGGGCAGCTACGAGCAGTACTTC.